This T cell receptor beta chain was found in a study of control samples from healthy donors and cancer patients. Using immunoSEQ multiplex PCR, the repertoire was profiled, and TCRdb retains in-frame clones only, with some absent. The sample gives 70,000 to 75,000 clones, more than 75% of which show up once; over 3.5% is in the top ten. V lost 7 bases, J lost 0 bases, and 14 bases lay in between. Germline V gene sequence: CDR1 SGHTS, CDR2 YDEGEE. The CDR3 totals 15 residues. The rearrangement links TRBV5-8 to TRBJ2-1, with D maybe TRBD2 (6 bases). The TCR was taken from a woman between 50 and 59 years old in good health. Material for sequencing was blood. CDR3 nucleotides: TGTGCCAGCGGTTTGGACGGGAGCTCCTACAATGAGCAGTTCTTC. It codes for CASGLDGSSYNEQFF.